The T cell receptor (beta chain) described here comes from a study of regulatory T cells in long-lasting Graves disease. Investigators prepared the TCR beta libraries by applying iRepertoire HTBI primers and Arm-PCR of CDR3 regions. MiXCR was run by TCRdb on the multiplex PCR reads, yielding one entry per CDR3 protein. The sample contains approximately 400,000 distinct CDR3 sequences, 12% of which appear only once. Trimming cost V 2 bases and J 2 bases, with 3 bases left between them. The germline gives CDR1 MNHEY, CDR2 SVGAGI. CDR3 length: 12 residues. Time point in this sample: newly diagnosed GD, antithyroid drugs for less than 3 months. The TCR library was made from RNA extracted from PBMCs. These same data were also listed under a study on T cells in Graves' hyperthyroidism and ophthalmopathy. This second study notes: The diagnoses drew upon clinical symptoms, serum thyroxine and TRAb, thyroid ultrasound and orbital computed tomography.

The source material was peripheral blood mononuclear cells (PBMCs), sampled at new diagnosis, from a patient treated with antithyroid drugs. The origin of this receptor is a woman aged 18 to 35 with Graves disease. The J gene is TRBJ1-2, the V gene TRBV6-5; the D is unclear. The CDR3 region is CASSYLNYGYTF. The CDR3 DNA is TGTGCCAGCAGTTACCTGAACTATGGCTACACCTTC.